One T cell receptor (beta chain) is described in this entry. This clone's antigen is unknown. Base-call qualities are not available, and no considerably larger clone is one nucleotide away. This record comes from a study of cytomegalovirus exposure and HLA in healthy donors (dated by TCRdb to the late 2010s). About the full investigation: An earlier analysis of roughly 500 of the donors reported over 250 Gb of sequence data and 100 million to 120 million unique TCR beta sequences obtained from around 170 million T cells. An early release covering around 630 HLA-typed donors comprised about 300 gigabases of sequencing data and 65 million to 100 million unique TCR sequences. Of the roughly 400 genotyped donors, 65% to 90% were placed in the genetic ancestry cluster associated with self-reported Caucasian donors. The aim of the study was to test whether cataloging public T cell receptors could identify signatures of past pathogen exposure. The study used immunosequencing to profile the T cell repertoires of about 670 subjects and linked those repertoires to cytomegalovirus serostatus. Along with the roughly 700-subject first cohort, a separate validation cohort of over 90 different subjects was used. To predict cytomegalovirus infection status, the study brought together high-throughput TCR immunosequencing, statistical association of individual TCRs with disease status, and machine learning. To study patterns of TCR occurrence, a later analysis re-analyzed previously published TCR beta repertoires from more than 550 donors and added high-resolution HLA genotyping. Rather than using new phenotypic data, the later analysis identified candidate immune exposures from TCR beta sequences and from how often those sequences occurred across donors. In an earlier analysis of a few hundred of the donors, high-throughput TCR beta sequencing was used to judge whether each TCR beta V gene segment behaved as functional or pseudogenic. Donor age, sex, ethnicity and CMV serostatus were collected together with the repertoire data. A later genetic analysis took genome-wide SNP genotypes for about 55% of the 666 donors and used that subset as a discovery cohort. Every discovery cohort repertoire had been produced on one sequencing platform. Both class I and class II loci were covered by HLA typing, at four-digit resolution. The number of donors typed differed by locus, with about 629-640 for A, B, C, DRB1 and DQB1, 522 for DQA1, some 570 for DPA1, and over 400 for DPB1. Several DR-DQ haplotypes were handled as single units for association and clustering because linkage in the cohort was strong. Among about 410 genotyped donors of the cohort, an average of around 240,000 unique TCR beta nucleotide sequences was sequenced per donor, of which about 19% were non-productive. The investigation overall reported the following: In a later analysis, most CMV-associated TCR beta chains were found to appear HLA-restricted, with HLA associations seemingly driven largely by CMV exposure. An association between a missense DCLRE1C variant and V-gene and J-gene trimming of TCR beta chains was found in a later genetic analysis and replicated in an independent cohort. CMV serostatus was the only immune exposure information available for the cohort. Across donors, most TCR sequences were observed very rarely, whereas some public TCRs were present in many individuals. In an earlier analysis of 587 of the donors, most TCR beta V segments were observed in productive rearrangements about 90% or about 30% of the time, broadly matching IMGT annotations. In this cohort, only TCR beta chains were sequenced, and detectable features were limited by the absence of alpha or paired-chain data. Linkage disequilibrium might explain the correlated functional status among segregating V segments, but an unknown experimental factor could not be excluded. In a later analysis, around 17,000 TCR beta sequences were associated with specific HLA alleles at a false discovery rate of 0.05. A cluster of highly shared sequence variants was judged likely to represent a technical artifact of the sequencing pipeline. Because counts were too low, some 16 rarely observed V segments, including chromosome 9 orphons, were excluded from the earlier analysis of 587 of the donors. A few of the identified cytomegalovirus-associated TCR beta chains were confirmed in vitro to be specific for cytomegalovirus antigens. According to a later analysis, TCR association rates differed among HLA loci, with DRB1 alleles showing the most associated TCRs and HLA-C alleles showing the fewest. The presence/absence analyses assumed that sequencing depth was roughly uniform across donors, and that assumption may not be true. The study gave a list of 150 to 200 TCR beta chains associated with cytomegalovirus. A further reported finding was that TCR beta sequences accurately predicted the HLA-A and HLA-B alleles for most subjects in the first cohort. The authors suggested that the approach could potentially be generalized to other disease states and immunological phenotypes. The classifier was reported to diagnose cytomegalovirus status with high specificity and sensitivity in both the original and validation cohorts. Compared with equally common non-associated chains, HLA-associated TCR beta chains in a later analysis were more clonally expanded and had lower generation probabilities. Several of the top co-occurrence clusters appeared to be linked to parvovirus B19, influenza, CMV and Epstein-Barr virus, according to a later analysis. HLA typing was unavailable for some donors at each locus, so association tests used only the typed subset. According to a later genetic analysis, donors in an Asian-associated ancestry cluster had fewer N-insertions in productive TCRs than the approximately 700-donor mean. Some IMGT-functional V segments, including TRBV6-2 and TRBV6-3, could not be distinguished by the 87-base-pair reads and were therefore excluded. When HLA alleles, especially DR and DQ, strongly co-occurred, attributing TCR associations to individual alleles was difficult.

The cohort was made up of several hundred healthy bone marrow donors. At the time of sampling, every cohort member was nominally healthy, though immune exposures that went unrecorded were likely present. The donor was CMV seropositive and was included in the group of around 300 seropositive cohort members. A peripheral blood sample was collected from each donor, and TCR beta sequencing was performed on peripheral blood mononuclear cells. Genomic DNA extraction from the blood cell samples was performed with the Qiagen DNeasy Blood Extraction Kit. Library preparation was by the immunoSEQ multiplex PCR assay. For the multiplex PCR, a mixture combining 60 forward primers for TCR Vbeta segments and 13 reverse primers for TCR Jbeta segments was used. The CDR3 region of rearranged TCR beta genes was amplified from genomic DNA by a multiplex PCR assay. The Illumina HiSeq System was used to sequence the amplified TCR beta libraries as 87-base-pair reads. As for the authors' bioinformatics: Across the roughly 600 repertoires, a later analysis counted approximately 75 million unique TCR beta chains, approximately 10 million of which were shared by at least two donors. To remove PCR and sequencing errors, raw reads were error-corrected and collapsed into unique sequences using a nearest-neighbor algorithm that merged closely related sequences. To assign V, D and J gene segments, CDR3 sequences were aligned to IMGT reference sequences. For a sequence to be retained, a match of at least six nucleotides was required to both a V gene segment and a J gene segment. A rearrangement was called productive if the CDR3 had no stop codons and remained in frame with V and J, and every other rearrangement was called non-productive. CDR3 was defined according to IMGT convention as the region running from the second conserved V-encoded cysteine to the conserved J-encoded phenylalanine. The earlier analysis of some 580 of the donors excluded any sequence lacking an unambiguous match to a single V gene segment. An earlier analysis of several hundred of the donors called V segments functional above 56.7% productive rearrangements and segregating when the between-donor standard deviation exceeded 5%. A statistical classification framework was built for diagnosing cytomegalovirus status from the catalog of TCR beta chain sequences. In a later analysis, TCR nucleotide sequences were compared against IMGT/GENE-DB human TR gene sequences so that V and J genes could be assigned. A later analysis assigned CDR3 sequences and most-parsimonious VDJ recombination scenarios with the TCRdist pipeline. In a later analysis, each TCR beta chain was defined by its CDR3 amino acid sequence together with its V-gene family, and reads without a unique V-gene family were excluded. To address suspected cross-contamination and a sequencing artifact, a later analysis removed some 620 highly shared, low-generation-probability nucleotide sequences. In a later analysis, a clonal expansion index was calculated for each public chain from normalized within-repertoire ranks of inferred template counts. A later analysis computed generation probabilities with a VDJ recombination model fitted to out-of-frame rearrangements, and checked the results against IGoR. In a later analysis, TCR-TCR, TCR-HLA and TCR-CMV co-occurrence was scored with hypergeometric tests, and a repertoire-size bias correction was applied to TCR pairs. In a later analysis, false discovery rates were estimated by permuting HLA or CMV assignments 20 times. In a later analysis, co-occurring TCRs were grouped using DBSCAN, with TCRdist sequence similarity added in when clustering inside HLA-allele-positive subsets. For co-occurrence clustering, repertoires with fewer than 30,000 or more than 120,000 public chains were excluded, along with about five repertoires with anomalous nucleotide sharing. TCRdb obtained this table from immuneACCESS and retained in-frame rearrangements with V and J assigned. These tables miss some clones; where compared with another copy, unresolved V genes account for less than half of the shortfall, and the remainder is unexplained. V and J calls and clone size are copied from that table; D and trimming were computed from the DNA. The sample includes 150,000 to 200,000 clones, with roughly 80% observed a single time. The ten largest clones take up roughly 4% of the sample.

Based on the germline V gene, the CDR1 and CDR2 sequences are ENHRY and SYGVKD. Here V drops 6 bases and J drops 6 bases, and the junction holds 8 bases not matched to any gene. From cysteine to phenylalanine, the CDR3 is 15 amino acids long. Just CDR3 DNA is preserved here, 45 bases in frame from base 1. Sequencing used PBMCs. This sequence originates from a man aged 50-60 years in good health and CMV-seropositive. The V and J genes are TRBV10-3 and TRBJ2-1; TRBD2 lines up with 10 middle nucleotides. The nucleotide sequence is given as TGTGCCATCAGCCCTAGCGGGGGTGGTTTCAATGAGCAGTTCTTC. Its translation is CAISPSGGGFNEQFF.